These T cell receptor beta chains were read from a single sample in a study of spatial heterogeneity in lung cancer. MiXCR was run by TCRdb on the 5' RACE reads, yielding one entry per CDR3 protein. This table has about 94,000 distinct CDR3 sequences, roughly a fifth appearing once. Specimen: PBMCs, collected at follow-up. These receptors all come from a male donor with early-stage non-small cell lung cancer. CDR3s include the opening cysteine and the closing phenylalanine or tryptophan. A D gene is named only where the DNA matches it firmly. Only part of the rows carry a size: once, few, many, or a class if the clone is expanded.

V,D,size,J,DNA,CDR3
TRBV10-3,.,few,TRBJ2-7,TGTGCCATCAGTGAGTTCACAGGGAGAACGACCTACGAGCAGTACTTC,CAISEFTGRTTYEQYF
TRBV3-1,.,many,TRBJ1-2,TGTGCCAGCAGCCAAGACTATAACGGCTATGGCTACACCTTC,CASSQDYNGYGYTF
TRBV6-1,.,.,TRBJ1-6,TGTGCCAGCAGTGATGACAGTAATTCACCCCTCCACTTT,CASSDDSNSPLHF
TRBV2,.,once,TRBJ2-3,TGTGCCAGCAATTTAGGGGTCACAGATACGCAGTATTTT,CASNLGVTDTQYF
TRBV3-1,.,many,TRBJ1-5,TGTGCCAGCAGCCAAGCCCAGGGCTACAATCAGCCCCAGCATTTT,CASSQAQGYNQPQHF
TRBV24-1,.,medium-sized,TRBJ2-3,TGTGCCACCAGTGATGAATTAGCTGCAGATACGCAGTATTTT,CATSDELAADTQYF
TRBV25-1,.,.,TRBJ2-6,TGTGCCAGCAGTGAGGCAGGCCGCTTCTCTGGGGCCAACGTCCTGACTTTC,CASSEAGRFSGANVLTF
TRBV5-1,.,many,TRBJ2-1,TGCGCCAGCAGCTTGGTGAGCGGAGGGAACAATGAGCAGTTCTTC,CASSLVSGGNNEQFF
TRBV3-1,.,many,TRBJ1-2,TGTGCCAGCAGCCAAGAAAGTCGAAGTCGTGGCTACACCTTC,CASSQESRSRGYTF
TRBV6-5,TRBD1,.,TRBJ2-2,TGTGCCAGCAGTAGACAGGGGTCATCCACCGGGGAGCTGTTTTTT,CASSRQGSSTGELFF
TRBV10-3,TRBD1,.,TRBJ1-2,TGTGCCATCACAAGGACCCCTGACGCAGGGGGAGGCTACACCTTC,CAITRTPDAGGGYTF
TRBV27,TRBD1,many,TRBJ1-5,TGTGCCAGCAGTTTAGGGACAGGGGGGAATCAGCCCCAGCATTTT,CASSLGTGGNQPQHF
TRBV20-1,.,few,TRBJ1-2,TGCAGTGTGGAACACGGCTATGGCTACACCTTC,CSVEHGYGYTF
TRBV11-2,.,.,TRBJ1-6,TGTGCCAGCAGCTTAGGTCCAACGCCCTCCTATAATTCACCCCTCCACTTT,CASSLGPTPSYNSPLHF
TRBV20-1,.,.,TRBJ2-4,TGCAGTGCTAGAGGTCCTAGGAACATTCAGTACTTC,CSARGPRNIQYF
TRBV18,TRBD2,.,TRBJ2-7,TGTGCCAGCTCACTCGCCCGGGTATCTAGCGGGAGTTCAACCTACGAGCAGTACTTC,CASSLARVSSGSSTYEQYF
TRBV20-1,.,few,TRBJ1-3,TGCAGTGCTAGAGCAGGAGGGACTGGAAACACCATATATTTT,CSARAGGTGNTIYF
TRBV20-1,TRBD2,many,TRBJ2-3,TGCAGTGCGGCCGCCAGACTAGCGGGAGGAGGGGATACGCAGTATTTT,CSAAARLAGGGDTQYF
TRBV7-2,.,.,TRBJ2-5,TGTGCCAGCAGCTTAGGGGGCGGCACGCTCAAGACCCAGTACTTC,CASSLGGGTLKTQYF
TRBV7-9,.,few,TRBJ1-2,TGTGCCAGCAGCCCGAACGGCCCTAACTATGGCTACACCTTC,CASSPNGPNYGYTF
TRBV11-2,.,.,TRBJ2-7,TGTGCCAGCAGCTGGGATGGGCTGCAGTACTTC,CASSWDGLQYF
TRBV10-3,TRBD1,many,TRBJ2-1,TGTGCCATCAGGGACAGGGCGTCCTACAATGAGCAGTTCTTC,CAIRDRASYNEQFF
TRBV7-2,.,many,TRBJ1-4,TGTGCCAGCAGCTTACAACCAACTAATGAAAAACTGTTTTTT,CASSLQPTNEKLFF
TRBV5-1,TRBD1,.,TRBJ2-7,TGCGCCAGCAGTCGGGACAGTTTCTACGAGCAGTACTTC,CASSRDSFYEQYF
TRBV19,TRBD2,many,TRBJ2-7,TGTGCCAGTAGTATGGGAGGCGGGGGAACCTACGAGCAGTACTTC,CASSMGGGGTYEQYF
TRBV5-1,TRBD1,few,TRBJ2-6,TGCGCCAGCAGCTTGGAGGGGGCCGTCCTGACTTTC,CASSLEGAVLTF
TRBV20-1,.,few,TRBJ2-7,TGCAGTGCTAGAGATGCACAGGGAGCGACCTACGAGCAGTACTTC,CSARDAQGATYEQYF
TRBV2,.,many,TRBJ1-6,TGTGCCAGCAGTGGAGGGCAGGATAATTCACCCCTCCACTTT,CASSGGQDNSPLHF
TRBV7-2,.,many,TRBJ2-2,TGTGCCAGCAGCTTATTCAACACCGGGGAGCTGTTTTTT,CASSLFNTGELFF
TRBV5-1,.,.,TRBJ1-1,TGCGCCAGCAGCTCCCTGGGGGGCGAATCTGACACTGAAGCTTTCTTT,CASSSLGGESDTEAFF
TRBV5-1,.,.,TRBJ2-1,TGCGCCAGCAGCTTGGATAGCGTAAGCAATGAGCAGTTCTTC,CASSLDSVSNEQFF
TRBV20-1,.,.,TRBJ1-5,TGCAGTGCAAAGGACCGGCTGGGCAATCAGCCCCAGCATTTT,CSAKDRLGNQPQHF
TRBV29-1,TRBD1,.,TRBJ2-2,TGCAGCGGCAGACAGGGAAACACCGGGGAGCTGTTTTTT,CSGRQGNTGELFF
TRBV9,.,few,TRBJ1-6,TGTGCCAGCAGCGTAGACCCACAGGGCAATTCACCCCTCCACTTT,CASSVDPQGNSPLHF
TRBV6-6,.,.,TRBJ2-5,TGTGCCAGCAGTTACAGTGGGGGTGTTTTAGAGACCCAGTACTTC,CASSYSGGVLETQYF
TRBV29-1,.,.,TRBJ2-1,TGCAGCGTGGAGGGCGGCAACTACTACTACAATGAGCAGTTCTTC,CSVEGGNYYYNEQFF
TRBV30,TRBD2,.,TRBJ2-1,TGTGCCTGGAGCACCCTAGCGGGAGGGTACAATGAGCAGTTCTTC,CAWSTLAGGYNEQFF
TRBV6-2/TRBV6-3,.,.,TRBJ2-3,TGTGCCAGCAGTCCTCTCTCCGGGGATACGCAGTATTTT,CASSPLSGDTQYF
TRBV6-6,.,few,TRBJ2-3,TGTGCCAGCAGGGCCACGGGCCTCGGGAATTTT,CASRATGLGNF
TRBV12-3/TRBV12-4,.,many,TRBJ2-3,TGTGCCAGCAGCTTTAGCACAGATACGCAGTATTTT,CASSFSTDTQYF
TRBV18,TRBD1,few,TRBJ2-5,TGTGCCAGCTCACCAGGACAGGGGCAAGAGACCCAGTACTTC,CASSPGQGQETQYF
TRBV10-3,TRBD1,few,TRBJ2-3,TGTGCCATTTCCCGGGACAGGGACACAGATACGCAGTATTTT,CAISRDRDTDTQYF
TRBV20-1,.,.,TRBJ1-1,TGCAGTGCTAGAGATCAGCGCACAGGTTACTATGACGGCACTGAAGCTTTCTTT,CSARDQRTGYYDGTEAFF
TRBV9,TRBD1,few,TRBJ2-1,TGTGCCAGCAGCGCGACAGGGACGTCCTACAATGAGCAGTTCTTC,CASSATGTSYNEQFF
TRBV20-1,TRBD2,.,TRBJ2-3,TGCAGTGCACGAGGGGGACTAGCGGCGCAGGATACGCAGTATTTT,CSARGGLAAQDTQYF
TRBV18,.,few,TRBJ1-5,TGTGCCAGCTCCCAGGACTATAGCAATCAGCCCCAGCATTTT,CASSQDYSNQPQHF
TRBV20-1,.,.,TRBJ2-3,TGCAGTGCTAGAGATTTAGGGGGAGGAGATACGCAGTATTTT,CSARDLGGGDTQYF
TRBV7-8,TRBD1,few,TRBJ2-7,TGTGCCAGCAGCTTAACGACAGGGGGGGGCCCCTACGAGCAGTACTTC,CASSLTTGGGPYEQYF
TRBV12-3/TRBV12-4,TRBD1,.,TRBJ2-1,TGTGCCAGCAGTTCTTCCGGGACAGGGAAAAATGAGCAGTTCTTC,CASSSSGTGKNEQFF
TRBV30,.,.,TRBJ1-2,TGTGCCTGGAGTGCACAGGGTCCGTATGGCTACACCTTC,CAWSAQGPYGYTF
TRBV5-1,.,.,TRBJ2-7,TGCGCCAGCAGCCCCGTTTCCTCGGGCTACGAGCAGTACTTC,CASSPVSSGYEQYF
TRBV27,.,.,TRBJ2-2,TGTGCCAGCAGTTTTCTCTTGGGCTCCGGGGAGCTGTTTTTT,CASSFLLGSGELFF
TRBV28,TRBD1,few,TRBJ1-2,TGTGCCAGCAGTTTACCCCTGGGGACAGGGGAAGGCTACACCTTC,CASSLPLGTGEGYTF
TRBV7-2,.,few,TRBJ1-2,TGTGCCAGCAGCTTTCCGTCCACTGGGTATGGCTACACCTTC,CASSFPSTGYGYTF
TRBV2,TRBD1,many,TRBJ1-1,TGTGCCAGCAGCGAGGACAGGGGGCAAGCTTTCTTT,CASSEDRGQAFF
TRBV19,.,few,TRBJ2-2,TGTGCCAGTAAGGGTAAGGAAAGTTGGACGAACACCGGGGAGCTGTTTTTT,CASKGKESWTNTGELFF
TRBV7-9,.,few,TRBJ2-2,TGTGCCAGCACCCGGCCGGCGGGTGCCGGGGAGCTGTTTTTT,CASTRPAGAGELFF